A single sample is the source of the 5 T cell receptor beta chains below, sequenced in a study of early T cells in non-severe SARS-CoV-2 infection. TCRdb recomputed calls from the 5' RACE reads with MiXCR, one row per CDR3 protein. This sample has roughly 60,000 distinct CDR3 sequences, with under 15% found just once. Sequencing was carried out using whole blood. These receptors came from an adult who was a healthcare worker with PCR-confirmed SARS-CoV-2 infection or an uninfected control (not recorded which).

The sample holds many counts of this clonotype. The rearrangement joins TRBV7-9 to TRBJ1-1; TRBD1 aligns across 7 bases. V dropped 6 bases and J dropped 0; count of bases not matched to a gene: 10. This CDR3 has 16 residues. Germline values: CDR1 SEHNR, CDR2 FQNEAQ (reference sequence). This chain's CDR3 is CASRSRQGPMNTEAFF. CDR3 nucleotides: TGTGCCAGCAGGAGTCGACAGGGTCCCATGAACACTGAAGCTTTCTTT.

This clonotype was counted many times. This chain links TRBV10-2 with TRBJ2-2; no firm D call. V gave up 3 bases and J gave up 0 bases, with 11 bases separating them. The CDR3 extends over 16 amino acids. Germline V CDR1 and CDR2: WSHSY, SAAADI. CDR3 in amino acids: CASSERPGPNTGELFF. In DNA, the CDR3 is TGCGCCAGCAGTGAACGGCCGGGCCCGAACACCGGGGAGCTGTTTTTT.

This clonotype was recorded at least ten times. The V call is TRBV12-3 or TRBV12-4, the J call TRBJ2-5; D unresolved. Trimming pared 6 bases from V and 4 bases from J, leaving 15 bases between. The CDR3 has 14 amino acids. CDR3 sequence: CASSPGSFVETQYF. In nucleotides, the CDR3 is TGTGCCAGCAGCCCTGGGTCGTTTGTAGAGACCCAGTACTTC.

J is TRBJ2-7 and V is TRBV4-1; TRBD1 might be the D (5 bases). CDR1 is MGHRA, CDR2 YSYEKL, per germline. The CDR3 runs 14 residues. V lost 2 bases and J lost 5, with 13 bases in between. The CDR3 reads CASSQSQGRNEQYF. The DNA of the CDR3 is TGCGCCAGCAGCCAAAGCCAGGGAAGAAACGAGCAGTACTTC.

A note on this clonotype: Being one base from a much bigger clone, this may be a read error. The chain carries TRBV19 and TRBJ2-2, with 9 bases that match TRBD1. The CDR3 extends over 15 amino acids. The V gene's germline CDR1 is LNHDA and CDR2 SQIVND (reference sequence). The CDR3 DNA is TGTGTCAGTAGTGTGGACAGGGGAAACACCGGGGAGCTGTTTTTT. It is translated as CVSSVDRGNTGELFF.